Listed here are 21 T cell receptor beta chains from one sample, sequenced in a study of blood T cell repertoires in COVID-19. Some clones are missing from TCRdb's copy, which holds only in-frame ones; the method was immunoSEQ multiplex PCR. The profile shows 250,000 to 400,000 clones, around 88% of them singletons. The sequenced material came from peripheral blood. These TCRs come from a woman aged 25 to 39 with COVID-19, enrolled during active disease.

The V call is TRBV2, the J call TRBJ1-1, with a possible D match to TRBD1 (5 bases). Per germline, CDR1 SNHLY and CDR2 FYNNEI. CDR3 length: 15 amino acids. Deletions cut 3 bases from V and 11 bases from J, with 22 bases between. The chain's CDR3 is CASSDFRELLPGAFF. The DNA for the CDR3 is TGTGCCAGCAGTGACTTCAGAGAACTTCTACCAGGGGCTTTCTTT.

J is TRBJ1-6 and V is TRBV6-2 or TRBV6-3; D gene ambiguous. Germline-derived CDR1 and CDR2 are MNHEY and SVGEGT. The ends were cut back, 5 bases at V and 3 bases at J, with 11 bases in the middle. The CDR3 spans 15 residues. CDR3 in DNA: TGTGCCAGCAGTACACTCCGGGACTATAATTCACCCCTCCACTTT. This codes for CASSTLRDYNSPLHF.

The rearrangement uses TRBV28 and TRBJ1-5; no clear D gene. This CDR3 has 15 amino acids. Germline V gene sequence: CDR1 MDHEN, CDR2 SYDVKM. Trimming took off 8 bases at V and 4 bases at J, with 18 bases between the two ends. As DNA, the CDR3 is TGTGCCAGCCTACGGCCGGCGGGATCTAATCAGCCCCAGCATTTT. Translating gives CASLRPAGSNQPQHF.

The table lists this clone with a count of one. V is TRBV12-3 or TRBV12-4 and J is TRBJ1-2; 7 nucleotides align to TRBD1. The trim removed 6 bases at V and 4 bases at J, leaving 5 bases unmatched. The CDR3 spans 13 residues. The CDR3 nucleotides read TGTGCCAGCAGCCCCGACAGGGCCTATGGCTACACCTTC. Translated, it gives CASSPDRAYGYTF.

The CDR3 DNA sequence: TGCAGCGTTGAGGGGCCCCTTAGCGGGGGAAGGGCAGATACGCAGTATTTT. Its protein is CSVEGPLSGGRADTQYF. V is TRBV29-1 and J is TRBJ2-3; 9 positions agree with TRBD2. Germline V gene sequence: CDR1 SQVTM, CDR2 ANQGSEA. The CDR3 is 17 amino acids. V lost 3 bases and J lost 4; bases outside the gene matches: 14.

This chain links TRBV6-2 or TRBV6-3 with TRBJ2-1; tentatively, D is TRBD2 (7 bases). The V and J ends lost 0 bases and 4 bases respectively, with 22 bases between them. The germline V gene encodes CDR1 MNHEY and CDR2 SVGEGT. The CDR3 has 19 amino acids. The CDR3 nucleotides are TGTGCCAGCAGTTACTCGATGGTGCGGGGGCCTGGGACATACAATGAGCAGTTCTTC. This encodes CASSYSMVRGPGTYNEQFF.

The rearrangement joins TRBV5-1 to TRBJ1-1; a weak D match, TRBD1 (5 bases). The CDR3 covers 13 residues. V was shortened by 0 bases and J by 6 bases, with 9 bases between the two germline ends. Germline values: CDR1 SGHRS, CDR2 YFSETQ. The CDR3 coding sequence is TGCGCCAGCAGCTTGGGACAGTTCTCTGAAGCTTTCTTT. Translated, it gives CASSLGQFSEAFF. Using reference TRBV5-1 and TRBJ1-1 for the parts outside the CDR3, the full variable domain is KAGVTQTPRYLIKTRGQQVTLSCSPISGHRSVSWYQQTPGQGLQFLFEYFSETQRNKGNFPGRFSGRQFSNSRSEMNVSTLELGDSALYLCASSLGQFSEAFFGQGTRLTVV.

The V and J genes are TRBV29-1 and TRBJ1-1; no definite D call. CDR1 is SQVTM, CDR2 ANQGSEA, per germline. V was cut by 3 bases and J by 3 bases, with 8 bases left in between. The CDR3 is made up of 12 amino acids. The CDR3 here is CSVDSTHTEAFF. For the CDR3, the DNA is TGCAGCGTTGACAGTACACACACTGAAGCTTTCTTT.

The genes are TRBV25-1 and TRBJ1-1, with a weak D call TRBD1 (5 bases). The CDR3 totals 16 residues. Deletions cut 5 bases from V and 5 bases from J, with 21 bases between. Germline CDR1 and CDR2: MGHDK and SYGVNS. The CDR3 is CASSIGAAREGTEAFF. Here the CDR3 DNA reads TGTGCCAGCAGTATAGGGGCCGCTAGGGAAGGGACTGAAGCTTTCTTT. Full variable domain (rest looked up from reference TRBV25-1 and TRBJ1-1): EADIYQTPRYLVIGTGKKITLECSQTMGHDKMYWYQQDPGMELHLIHYSYGVNSTEKGDLSSESTVSRIRTEHFPLTLESARPSHTSQYLCASSIGAAREGTEAFFGQGTRLTVV.

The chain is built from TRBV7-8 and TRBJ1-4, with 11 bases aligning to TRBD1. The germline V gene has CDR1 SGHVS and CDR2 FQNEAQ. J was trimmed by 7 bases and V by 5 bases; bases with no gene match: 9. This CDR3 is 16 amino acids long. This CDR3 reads CASSAGQGALGEKLFF. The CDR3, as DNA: TGTGCCAGCAGCGCCGGACAGGGGGCGCTGGGTGAAAAACTGTTTTTT.

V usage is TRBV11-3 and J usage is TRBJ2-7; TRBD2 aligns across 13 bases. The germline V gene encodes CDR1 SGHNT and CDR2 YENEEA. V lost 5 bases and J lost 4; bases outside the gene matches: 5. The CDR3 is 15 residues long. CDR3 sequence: CASSRRTSGGYEQYF. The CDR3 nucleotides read TGTGCCAGCAGCCGCCGGACTAGCGGGGGATACGAGCAGTACTTC.

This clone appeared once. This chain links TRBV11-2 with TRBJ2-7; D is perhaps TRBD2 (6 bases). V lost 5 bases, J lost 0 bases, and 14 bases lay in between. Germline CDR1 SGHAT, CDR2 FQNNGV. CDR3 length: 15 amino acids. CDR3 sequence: CASSLGDWLSYEQYF. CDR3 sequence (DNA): TGTGCCAGCAGCCTAGGGGACTGGCTCTCCTACGAGCAGTACTTC.

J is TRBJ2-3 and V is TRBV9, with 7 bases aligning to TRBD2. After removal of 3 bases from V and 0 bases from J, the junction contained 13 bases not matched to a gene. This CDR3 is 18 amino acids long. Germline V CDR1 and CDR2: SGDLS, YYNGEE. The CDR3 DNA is TGTGCCAGCAGCGGACCAGAACCTCGGGGGGTTAGCACAGATACGCAGTATTTT. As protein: CASSGPEPRGVSTDTQYF.

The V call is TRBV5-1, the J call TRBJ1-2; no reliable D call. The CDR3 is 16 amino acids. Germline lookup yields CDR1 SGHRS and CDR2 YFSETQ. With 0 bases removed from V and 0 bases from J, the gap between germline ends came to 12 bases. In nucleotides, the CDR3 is TGCGCCAGCAGCTTGGAGAGGGTCAGATCTAACTATGGCTACACCTTC. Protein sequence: CASSLERVRSNYGYTF.

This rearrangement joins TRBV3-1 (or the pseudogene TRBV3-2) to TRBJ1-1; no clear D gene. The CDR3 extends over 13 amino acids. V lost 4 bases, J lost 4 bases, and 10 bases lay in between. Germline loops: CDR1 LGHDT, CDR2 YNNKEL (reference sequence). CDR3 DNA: TGTGCCAGCAGCCTCGTCCTTTCCACTGAAGCTTTCTTT. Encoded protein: CASSLVLSTEAFF.

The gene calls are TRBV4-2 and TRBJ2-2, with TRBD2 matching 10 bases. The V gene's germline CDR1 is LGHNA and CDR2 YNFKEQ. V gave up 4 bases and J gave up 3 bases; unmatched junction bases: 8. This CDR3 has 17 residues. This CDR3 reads CASSRKLAGVDTGELFF. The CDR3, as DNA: TGTGCCAGCAGCCGGAAGCTAGCGGGGGTTGACACCGGGGAGCTGTTTTTT.

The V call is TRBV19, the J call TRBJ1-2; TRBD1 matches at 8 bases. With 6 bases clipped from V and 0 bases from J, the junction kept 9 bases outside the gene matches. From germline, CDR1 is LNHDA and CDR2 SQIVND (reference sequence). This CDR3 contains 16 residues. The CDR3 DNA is TGTGCCAGTAGCAGCCACAGGGGGAAGGCTAACTATGGCTACACCTTC. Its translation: CASSSHRGKANYGYTF.

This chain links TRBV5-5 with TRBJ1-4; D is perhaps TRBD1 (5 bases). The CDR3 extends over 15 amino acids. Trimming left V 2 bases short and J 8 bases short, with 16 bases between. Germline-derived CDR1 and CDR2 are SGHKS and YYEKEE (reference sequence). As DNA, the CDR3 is TGTGCCAGCAGCTTCGTCGGGCAGGGAAGGGAAAAACTGTTTTTT. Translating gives CASSFVGQGREKLFF.

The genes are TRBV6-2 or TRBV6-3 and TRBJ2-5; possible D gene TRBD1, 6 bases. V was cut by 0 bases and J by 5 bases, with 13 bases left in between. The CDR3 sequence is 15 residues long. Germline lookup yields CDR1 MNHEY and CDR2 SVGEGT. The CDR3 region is CASSYSGAGAETQYF. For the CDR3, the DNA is TGTGCCAGCAGTTACTCCGGGGCAGGGGCTGAGACCCAGTACTTC.

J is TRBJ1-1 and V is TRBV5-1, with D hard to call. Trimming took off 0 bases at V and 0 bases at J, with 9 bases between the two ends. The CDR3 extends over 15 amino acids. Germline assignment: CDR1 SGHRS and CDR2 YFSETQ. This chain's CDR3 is CASSLDRRMNTEAFF. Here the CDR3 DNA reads TGCGCCAGCAGCTTGGATCGCAGAATGAACACTGAAGCTTTCTTT.

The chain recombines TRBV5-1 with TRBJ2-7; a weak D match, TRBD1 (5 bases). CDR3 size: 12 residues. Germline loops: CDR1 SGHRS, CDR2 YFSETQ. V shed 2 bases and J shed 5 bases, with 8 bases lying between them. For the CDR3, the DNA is TGCGCCAGCAGCTTTCGCAGGGACGAGCAGTACGTC. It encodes CASSFRRDEQYV.